This T cell receptor beta chain derives from a study of T cell responses to AZD1222 COVID-19 vaccine. Libraries were prepared by immunoSEQ multiplex PCR; TCRdb keeps only in-frame clonotypes and omits some of them. In the table there are 85,000 to 90,000 clones, under 95% of which are singletons. On this clone itself: The antigen is undetermined.

General study findings and limits: Vaccine-associated CD4 TCRs spanned spike, dominant at 160-218 and 743-854. Clonal diversity was possibly underestimated; the donors were predominantly white British and more often female. Nearly half of spike-specific TCRs reportedly target unmutated variant regions. In all cases, repertoires were sampled only after the peak T cell response.

The input for sequencing was peripheral blood, taken on day 0 of MenACWY control vaccination. The source of this sequence is an adult in good health.

The DNA for the CDR3 is TGTGCCAGCAGTGAAACTACTCCTGGAAACACCATATATTTT. Translating gives CASSETTPGNTIYF. The rearrangement links TRBV6-1 to TRBJ1-3; D unresolved. Germline CDR1 MNHNS, CDR2 SASEGT. This CDR3 has 14 amino acids. Trimming took off 2 bases at V and 2 bases at J, with 7 bases between the two ends.